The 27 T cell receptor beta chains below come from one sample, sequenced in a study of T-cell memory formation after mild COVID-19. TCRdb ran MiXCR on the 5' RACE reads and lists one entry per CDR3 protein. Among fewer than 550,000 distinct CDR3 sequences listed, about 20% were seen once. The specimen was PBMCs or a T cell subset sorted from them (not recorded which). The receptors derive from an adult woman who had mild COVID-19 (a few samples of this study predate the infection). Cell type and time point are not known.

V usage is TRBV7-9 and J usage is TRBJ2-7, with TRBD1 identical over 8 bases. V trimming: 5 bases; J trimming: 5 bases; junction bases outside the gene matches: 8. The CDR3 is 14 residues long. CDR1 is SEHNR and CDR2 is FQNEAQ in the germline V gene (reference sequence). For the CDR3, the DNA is TGTGCCAGCAGCCATCCACAGGGGGGTAACGAGCAGTACTTC. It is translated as CASSHPQGGNEQYF.

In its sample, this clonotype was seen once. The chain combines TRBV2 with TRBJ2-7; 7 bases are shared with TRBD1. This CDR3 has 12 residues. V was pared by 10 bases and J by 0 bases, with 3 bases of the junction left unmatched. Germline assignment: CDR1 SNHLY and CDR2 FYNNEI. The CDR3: CATHRGSYEQYF. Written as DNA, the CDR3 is TGTGCCACTCACAGGGGCTCCTACGAGCAGTACTTC.

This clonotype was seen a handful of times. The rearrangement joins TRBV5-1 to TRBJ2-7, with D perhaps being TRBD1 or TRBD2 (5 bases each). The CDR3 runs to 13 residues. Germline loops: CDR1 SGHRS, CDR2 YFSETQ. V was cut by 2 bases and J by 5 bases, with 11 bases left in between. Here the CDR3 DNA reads TGCGCCAGCAGCTTCGAGGGGAGAAACGAGCAGTACTTC. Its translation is CASSFEGRNEQYF. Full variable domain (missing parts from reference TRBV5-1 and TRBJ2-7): KAGVTQTPRYLIKTRGQQVTLSCSPISGHRSVSWYQQTPGQGLQFLFEYFSETQRNKGNFPGRFSGRQFSNSRSEMNVSTLELGDSALYLCASSFEGRNEQYFGPGTRLTVT.

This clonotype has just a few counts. CDR3 nucleotide sequence: TGCAGTGCTAGAGCACCGGGCCCCGGGCAGTACTTC. Protein sequence: CSARAPGPGQYF. The chain joins TRBV20-1 to TRBJ2-7, with D hard to call. This CDR3 contains 12 residues. From germline, CDR1 is DFQATT and CDR2 SNEGSKA (reference sequence). Trimming stripped 1 base from V and 9 bases from J, with 13 bases between.

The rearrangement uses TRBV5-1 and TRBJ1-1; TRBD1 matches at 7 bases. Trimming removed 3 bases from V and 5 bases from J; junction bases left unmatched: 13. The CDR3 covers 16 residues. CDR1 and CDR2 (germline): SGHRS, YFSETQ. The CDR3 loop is CASSWTNRGGGTEAFF. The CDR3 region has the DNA TGCGCCAGCAGCTGGACCAACAGGGGCGGGGGTACTGAAGCTTTCTTT.

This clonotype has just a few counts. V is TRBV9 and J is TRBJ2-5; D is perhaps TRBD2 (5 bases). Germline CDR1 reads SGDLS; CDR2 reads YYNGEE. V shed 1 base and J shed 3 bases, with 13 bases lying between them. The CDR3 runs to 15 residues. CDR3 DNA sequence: TGTGCCAGCAGCGTAAGGAGCGGATGGGAAGAGACCCAGTACTTC. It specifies CASSVRSGWEETQYF.

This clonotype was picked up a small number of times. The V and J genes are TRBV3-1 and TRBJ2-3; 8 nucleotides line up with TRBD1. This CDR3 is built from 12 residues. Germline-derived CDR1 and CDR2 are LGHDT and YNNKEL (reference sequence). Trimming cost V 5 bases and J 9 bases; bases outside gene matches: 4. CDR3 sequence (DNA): TGTGCCAGCAGCTTGCGGACAGGGACGCAGTATTTT. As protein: CASSLRTGTQYF.

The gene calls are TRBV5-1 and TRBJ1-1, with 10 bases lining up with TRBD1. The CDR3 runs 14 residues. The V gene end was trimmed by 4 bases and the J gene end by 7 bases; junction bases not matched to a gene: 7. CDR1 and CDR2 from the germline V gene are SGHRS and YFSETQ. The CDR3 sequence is CASSQGQGPSEAFF. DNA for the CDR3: TGCGCCAGCAGCCAGGGACAGGGGCCGAGTGAAGCTTTCTTT.

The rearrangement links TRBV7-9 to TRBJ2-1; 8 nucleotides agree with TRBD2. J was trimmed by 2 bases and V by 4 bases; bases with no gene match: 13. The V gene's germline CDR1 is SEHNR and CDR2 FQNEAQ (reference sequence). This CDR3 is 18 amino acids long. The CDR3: CASSYTSRGALAYNEQFF. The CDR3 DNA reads TGTGCCAGCAGCTATACGTCGCGGGGGGCCTTAGCCTACAATGAGCAGTTCTTC.

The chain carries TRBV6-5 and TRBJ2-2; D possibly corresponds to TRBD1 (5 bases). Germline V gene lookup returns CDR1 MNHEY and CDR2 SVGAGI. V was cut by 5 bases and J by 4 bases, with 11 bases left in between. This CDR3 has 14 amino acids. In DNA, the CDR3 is TGTGCCAGCAGTGACAGTCTCGTCACCGGGGAGCTGTTTTTT. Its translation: CASSDSLVTGELFF.

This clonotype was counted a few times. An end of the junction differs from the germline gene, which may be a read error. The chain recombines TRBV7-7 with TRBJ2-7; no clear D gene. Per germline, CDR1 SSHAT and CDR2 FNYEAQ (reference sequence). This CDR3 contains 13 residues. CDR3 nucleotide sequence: TGTGCTAGCAGCTTGGTCAGCTACTCCGAGCAGTACTTC. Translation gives CASSLVSYSEQYF.

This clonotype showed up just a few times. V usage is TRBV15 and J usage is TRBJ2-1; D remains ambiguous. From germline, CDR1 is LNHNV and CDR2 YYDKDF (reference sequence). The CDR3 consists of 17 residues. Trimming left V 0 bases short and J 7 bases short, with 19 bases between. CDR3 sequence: CATSRDGVPRSFNEQFF. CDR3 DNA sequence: TGTGCCACCAGCAGAGATGGGGTACCCCGCTCCTTTAATGAGCAGTTCTTC.

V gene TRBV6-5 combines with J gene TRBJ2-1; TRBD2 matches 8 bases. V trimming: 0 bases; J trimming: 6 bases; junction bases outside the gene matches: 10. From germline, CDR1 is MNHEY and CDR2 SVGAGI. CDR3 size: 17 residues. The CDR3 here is CASSYSTVLAGSNEQFF. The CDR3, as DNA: TGTGCCAGCAGTTACTCGACGGTATTAGCGGGAAGCAATGAGCAGTTCTTC.

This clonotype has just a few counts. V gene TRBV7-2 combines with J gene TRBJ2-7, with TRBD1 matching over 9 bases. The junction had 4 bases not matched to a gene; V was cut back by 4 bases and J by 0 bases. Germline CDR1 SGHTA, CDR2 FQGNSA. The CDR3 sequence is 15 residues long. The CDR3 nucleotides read TGTGCCAGCAGCTCCCGGGACAGGGACTCCTACGAGCAGTACTTC. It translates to CASSSRDRDSYEQYF.

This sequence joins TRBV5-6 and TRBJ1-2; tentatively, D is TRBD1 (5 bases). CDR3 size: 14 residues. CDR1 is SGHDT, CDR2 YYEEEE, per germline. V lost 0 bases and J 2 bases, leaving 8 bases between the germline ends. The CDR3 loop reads CASSLVQANYGYTF. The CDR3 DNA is TGTGCCAGCAGCTTGGTACAGGCGAACTATGGCTACACCTTC.

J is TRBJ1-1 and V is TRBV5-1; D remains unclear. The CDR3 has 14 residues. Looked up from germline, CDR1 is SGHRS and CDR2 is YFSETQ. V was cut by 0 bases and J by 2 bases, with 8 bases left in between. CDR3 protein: CASSLGWVNTEAFF. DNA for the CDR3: TGCGCCAGCAGCTTGGGATGGGTAAACACTGAAGCTTTCTTT.

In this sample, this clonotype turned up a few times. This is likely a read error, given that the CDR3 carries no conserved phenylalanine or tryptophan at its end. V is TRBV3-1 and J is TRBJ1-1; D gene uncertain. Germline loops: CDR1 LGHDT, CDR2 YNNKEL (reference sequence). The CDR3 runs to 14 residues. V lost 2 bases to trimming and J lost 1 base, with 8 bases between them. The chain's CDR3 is CASSQRTENTEAFL. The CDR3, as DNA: TGTGCCAGCAGCCAAAGAACGGAGAACACTGAAGCTTTCCTT.

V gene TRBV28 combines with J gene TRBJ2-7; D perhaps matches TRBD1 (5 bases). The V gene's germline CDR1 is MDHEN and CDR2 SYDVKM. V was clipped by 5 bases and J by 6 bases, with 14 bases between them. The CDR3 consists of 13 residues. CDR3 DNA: TGTGCCAGCAGTCTCAGGGTTCCGGGCGAGCAGTACTTC. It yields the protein CASSLRVPGEQYF.

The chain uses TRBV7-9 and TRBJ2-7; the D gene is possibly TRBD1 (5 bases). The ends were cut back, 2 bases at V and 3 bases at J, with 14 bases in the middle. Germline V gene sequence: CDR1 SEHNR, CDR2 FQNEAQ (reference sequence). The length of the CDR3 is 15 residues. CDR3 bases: TGTGCCAGCAGCTTAATTAGGGGAACGTACTACGAGCAGTACTTC. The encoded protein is CASSLIRGTYYEQYF.

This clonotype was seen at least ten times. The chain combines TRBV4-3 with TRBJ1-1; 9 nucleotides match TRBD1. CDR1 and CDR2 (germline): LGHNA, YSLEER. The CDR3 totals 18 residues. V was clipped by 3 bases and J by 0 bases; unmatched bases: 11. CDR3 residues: CASSQRTGDNLLNTEAFF. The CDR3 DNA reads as TGCGCCAGCAGCCAGAGGACAGGGGATAACTTACTGAACACTGAAGCTTTCTTT.

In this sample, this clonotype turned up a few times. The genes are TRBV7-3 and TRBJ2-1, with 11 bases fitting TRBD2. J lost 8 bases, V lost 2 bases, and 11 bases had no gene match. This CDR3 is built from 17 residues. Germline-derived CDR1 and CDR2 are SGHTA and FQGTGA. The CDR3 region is CASSLSSSGGLDDEQFF. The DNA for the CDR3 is TGTGCCAGCAGCTTATCATCTAGCGGGGGGTTGGACGATGAGCAGTTCTTC. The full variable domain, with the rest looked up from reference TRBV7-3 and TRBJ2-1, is GAGVSQTPSNKVTEKGKYVELRCDPISGHTALYWYRQSLGQGPEFLIYFQGTGAADDSGLPNDRFFAVRPEGSVSTLKIQRTERGDSAVYLCASSLSSSGGLDDEQFFGPGTRLTVL.

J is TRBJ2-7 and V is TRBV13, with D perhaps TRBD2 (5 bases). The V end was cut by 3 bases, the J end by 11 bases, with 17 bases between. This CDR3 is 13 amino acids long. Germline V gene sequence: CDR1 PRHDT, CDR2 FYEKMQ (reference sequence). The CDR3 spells CASSFRGALVEYF. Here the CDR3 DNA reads TGTGCCAGCAGCTTTCGGGGAGCCCTAGTAGAGTACTTC.

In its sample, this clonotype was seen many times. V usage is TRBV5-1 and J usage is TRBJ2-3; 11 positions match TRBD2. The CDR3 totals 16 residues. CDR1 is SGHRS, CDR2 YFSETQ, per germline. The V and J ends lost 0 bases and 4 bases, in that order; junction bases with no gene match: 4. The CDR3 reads CASSLVAGGPADTQYF. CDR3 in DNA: TGCGCCAGCAGCTTGGTAGCGGGGGGGCCGGCAGATACGCAGTATTTT.

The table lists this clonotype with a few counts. Here the CDR3 reads CASSLVVPGTTGELFF. CDR3 nucleotides: TGTGCCAGCAGCTTAGTGGTCCCGGGGACCACCGGGGAGCTGTTTTTT. The chain recombines TRBV7-2 with TRBJ2-2, with D tentatively TRBD1 or TRBD2 (5 bases each). The germline gives CDR1 SGHTA, CDR2 FQGNSA. V was shortened by 1 base and J by 4 bases, with 13 bases between the two germline ends. There are 16 residues in the CDR3.

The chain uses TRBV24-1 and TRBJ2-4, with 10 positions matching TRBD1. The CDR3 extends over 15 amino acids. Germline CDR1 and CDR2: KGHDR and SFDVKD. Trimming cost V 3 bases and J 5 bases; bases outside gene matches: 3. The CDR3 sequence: CATSDPGTGENIQYF. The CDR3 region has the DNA TGTGCCACCAGTGATCCTGGGACAGGGGAAAACATTCAGTACTTC.

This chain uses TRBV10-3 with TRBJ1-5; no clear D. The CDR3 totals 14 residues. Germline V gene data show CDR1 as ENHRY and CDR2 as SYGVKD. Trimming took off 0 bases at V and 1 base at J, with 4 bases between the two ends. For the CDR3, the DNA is TGTGCCATCAGTGAGTCAGGGAGCAATCAGCCCCAGCATTTT. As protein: CAISESGSNQPQHF.

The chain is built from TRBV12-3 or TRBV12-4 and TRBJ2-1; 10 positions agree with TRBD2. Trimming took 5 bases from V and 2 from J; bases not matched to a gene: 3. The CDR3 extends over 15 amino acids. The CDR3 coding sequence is TGTGCCAGCAGTGTCGGGACTAGCGCCTACAATGAGCAGTTCTTC. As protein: CASSVGTSAYNEQFF.